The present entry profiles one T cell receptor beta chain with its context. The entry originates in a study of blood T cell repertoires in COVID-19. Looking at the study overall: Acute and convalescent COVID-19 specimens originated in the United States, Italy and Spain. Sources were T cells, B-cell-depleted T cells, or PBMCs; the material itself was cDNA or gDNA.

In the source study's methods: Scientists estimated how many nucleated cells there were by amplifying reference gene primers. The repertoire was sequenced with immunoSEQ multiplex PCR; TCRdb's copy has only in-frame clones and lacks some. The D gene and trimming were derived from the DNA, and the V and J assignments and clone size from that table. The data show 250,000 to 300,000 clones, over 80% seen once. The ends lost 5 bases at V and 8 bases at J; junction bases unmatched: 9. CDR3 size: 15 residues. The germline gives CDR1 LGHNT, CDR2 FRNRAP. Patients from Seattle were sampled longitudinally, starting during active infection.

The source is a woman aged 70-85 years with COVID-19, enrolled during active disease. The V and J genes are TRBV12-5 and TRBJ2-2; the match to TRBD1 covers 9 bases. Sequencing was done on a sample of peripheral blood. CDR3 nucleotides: TGTGCTAGTGGTATTAATACAGGGGGCTCGGGGGAGCTGTTTTTT. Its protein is CASGINTGGSGELFF. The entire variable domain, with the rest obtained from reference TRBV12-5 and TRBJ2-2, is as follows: DARVTQTPRHKVTEMGQEVTMRCQPILGHNTVFWYRQTMMQGLELLAYFRNRAPLDDSGMPKDRFSAEMPDATLATLKIQPSEPRDSAVYFCASGINTGGSGELFFGEGSRLTVL.